This TCR beta chain was recorded in a study of TIL therapy for anti-PD-1-resistant metastatic lung cancer. Study-level background: Patients then received nivolumab; progressors got lymphodepletion, TIL and IL-2. Most patients had lung adenocarcinoma; a handful of tumors were EGFR-mutant, two ALK-rearranged; half smoked currently or formerly.

The immunoSEQ assay was v3. The table came from immunoSEQ multiplex PCR; TCRdb's copy has only in-frame clones and leaves some out. The table shows about 53,000 clones, with about 73% occurring only once. In germline, CDR1 is MNHEY, CDR2 SMNVEV (reference sequence). The ends were cut back, 7 bases at V and 4 bases at J, with 13 bases in the middle. The CDR3 is 14 residues long. The study, taken as a whole, reports: Treatment-naive, never-smoker and oncogene-addicted patients were overrepresented in this highly selected cohort.

Time point noted: pre-treatment sample, taken before nivolumab and TIL therapy. Adults with stage 4 NSCLC were enrolled in a phase I trial. Worth noting for this clone: Its target is unknown.

Sequenced here: blood, sampled at baseline. This clonotype was sampled from a person aged 25-79 years with non-small cell lung cancer. V is TRBV27 and J is TRBJ1-4; D unresolved. The DNA for the CDR3 is TGTGCCAGCATGTCGGGCCTCGGTAATGAAAAACTGTTTTTT. This translates into CASMSGLGNEKLFF. The full variable domain, completed using reference TRBV27 and TRBJ1-4, is EAQVTQNPRYLITVTGKKLTVTCSQNMNHEYMSWYRQDPGLGLRQIYYSMNVEVTDKGDVPEGYKVSRKEKRNFPLILESPSPNQTSLYFCASMSGLGNEKLFFGSGTQLSVL.